This entry lists 2 T cell receptor beta chains sequenced from one sample in a study of control samples from healthy donors and cancer patients. Produced via immunoSEQ multiplex PCR; TCRdb's table is partial and in-frame only. The sample holds some 140,000 clones; approximately 94% are singletons and the top ten take around 5.4%. Material: blood. Source of these receptors: a man aged 35 to 55 in good health.

The chain links TRBV6-1 to TRBJ1-1; D is unresolved. The V and J ends lost 4 bases and 0 bases respectively, with 15 bases between them. The CDR3 has 16 residues. Looked up from germline, CDR1 is MNHNS and CDR2 is SASEGT. DNA of the CDR3: TGTGCCAGCAGTGGAAAGGTGGGCAGATTGAACACTGAAGCTTTCTTT. It specifies CASSGKVGRLNTEAFF.

A few counts support this clone. The chain carries TRBV30 and TRBJ1-1; TRBD1 might be the D (5 bases). Trimming left V 3 bases short and J 2 bases short, with 10 bases between. The germline V gene encodes CDR1 GTSNPN and CDR2 SVGIG (reference sequence). This CDR3 contains 13 residues. The CDR3: CAWRPDTNTEAFF. In DNA, the CDR3 is TGTGCCTGGAGGCCGGACACTAACACTGAAGCTTTCTTT.